The source of this TCR beta chain is a study of shared clonotypes between healthy human individuals. Sequencing was performed with immunoSEQ multiplex PCR; in TCRdb, only in-frame clones are kept and a portion is missing. In the table there are roughly 2.2 million clones, around 90% of which are singletons. This clonotype originated in a man younger than 35 in good health. Some clones in this sample may be carry-over from other donors' samples. The sequenced sample was naive CD4+ T cells from PBMCs. Subset reported: CD45RA+ positively selected.

The CDR3 is CASSLYPPALAGAGELFF. CDR3 nucleotides: TGTGCCAGCAGCTTATATCCCCCTGCCTTAGCCGGCGCCGGGGAGCTGTTTTTT. The chain combines TRBV7-3 with TRBJ2-2; D remains ambiguous. CDR1 is SGHTA, CDR2 FQGTGA, per germline. CDR3 length: 18 amino acids. Trimming stripped 2 bases from V and 6 bases from J, with 22 bases between.